Listed below are T cell receptor beta chains from one sample, sequenced in a study of blood T cell repertoires in COVID-19. The method was immunoSEQ multiplex PCR; TCRdb's version includes in-frame clones alone and lacks a portion of them. The sample shows 500,000 or so clones, 87% of them seen only once. The specimen sequenced was PBMCs or T cells enriched from blood (not recorded which). These receptors came from a woman aged 18-35 years who had recovered from COVID-19. The CDR3 runs from the conserved cysteine through the conserved F or W.

J gene,V gene,CDR3 protein
TRBJ1-1,TRBV11-2,CASSLRGRGTEAFF
TRBJ1-1,TRBV14,CASSQYSHTEAFF
TRBJ2-1,TRBV11-2,CASSALPDRRYNEQFF
TRBJ2-2,TRBV5-6,CASSLVGQGLDTGELFF
TRBJ1-1,TRBV9,CASSGTEGYTEAFF
TRBJ1-1,TRBV27,CASSPSSGGGAGTEAFF
TRBJ1-2,TRBV2,CASYRDSYNYGYTF
TRBJ2-6,TRBV7-6,CASSLWEAGANVLTF
TRBJ1-6,TRBV12-5,CASARPPTGQGDSPLHF
TRBJ1-1,TRBV5-5,CASSLEANTEAFF
TRBJ2-3,TRBV15,CATSREDSGYSTDTQYF
TRBJ2-7,TRBV19,CASSIEAGGSYEQYF
TRBJ2-7,TRBV19,CASSTTTGGFYEQYF
TRBJ2-1,TRBV4-1,CASSQEGTVYNEQFF
TRBJ1-6,TRBV3-1/TRBV3-2,CASSQQQNSPLHF
TRBJ2-2,TRBV28,CASSLYLRVGNTGELFF
TRBJ1-1,TRBV4-1,CASERAGKGGTEAFF
TRBJ2-3,TRBV5-4,CASSWAPGGSNTQYF
TRBJ1-2,TRBV30,CAWSRAKGGNGYTF
TRBJ2-7,TRBV7-3,CASSPGTGFENEQYF
TRBJ1-3,TRBV6-5,CASSSLGGGNTIYF
TRBJ2-1,TRBV30,CAWSPRRRLGNEQFF